A single TCR beta chain is shown here with its context. These data are taken from a study of blood T cell repertoires in COVID-19. Germline V gene data show CDR1 as MDHEN and CDR2 as SYDVKM. The CDR3 totals 14 residues. V dropped 6 bases and J dropped 7; count of bases not matched to a gene: 11. Assay used: immunoSEQ multiplex PCR; TCRdb lists only in-frame clones, some missing. The repertoire holds 350,000 to 450,000 clones, around 91% seen once, with 0.95% to 1.2% in the top ten. Each participant's cohort was designated according to participant-reported clinical history. Sequenced: PBMCs or T cells enriched from blood (not recorded which). The chain joins TRBV28 to TRBJ1-2; 7 nucleotides agree with TRBD1. The clonotype was recovered from a man in his thirties or forties who had recovered from COVID-19. CDR3 nucleotide sequence: TGTGCCAGCAGCCCGGGACAGACCATCTTTGGCTACACCTTC. Amino acid sequence: CASSPGQTIFGYTF.